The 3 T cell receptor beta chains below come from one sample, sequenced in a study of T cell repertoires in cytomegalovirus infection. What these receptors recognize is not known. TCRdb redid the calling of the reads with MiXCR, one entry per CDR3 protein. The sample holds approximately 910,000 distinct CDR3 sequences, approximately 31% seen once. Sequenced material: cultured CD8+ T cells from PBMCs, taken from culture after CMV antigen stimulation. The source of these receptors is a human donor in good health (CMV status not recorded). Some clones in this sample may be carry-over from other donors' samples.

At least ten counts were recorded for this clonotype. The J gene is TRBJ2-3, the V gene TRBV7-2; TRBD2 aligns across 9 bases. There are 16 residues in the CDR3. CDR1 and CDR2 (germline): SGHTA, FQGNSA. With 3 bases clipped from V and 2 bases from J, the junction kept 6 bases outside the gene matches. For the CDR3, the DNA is TGTGCCAGCAGCTTTTATAGCGGGGGATACACAGATACGCAGTATTTT. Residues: CASSFYSGGYTDTQYF. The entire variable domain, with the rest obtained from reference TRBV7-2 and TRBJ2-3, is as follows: GAGVSQSPSNKVTEKGKDVELRCDPISGHTALYWYRQSLGQGLEFLIYFQGNSAPDKSGLPSDRFSAERTGGSVSTLTIQRTQQEDSAVYLCASSFYSGGYTDTQYFGPGTRLTVL.

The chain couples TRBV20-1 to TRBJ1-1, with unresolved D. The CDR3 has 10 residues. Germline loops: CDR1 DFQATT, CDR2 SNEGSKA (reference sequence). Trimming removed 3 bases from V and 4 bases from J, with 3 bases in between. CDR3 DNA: TGCAGTGCTAGCGCCACTGAAGCTTTCTTT. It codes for CSASATEAFF.

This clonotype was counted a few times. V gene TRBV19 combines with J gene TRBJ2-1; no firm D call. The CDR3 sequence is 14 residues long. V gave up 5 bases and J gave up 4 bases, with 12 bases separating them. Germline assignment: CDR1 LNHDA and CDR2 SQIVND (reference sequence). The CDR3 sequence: CASSPPTTYNEQFF. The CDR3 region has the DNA TGTGCCAGTAGTCCTCCTACAACATACAATGAGCAGTTCTTC.